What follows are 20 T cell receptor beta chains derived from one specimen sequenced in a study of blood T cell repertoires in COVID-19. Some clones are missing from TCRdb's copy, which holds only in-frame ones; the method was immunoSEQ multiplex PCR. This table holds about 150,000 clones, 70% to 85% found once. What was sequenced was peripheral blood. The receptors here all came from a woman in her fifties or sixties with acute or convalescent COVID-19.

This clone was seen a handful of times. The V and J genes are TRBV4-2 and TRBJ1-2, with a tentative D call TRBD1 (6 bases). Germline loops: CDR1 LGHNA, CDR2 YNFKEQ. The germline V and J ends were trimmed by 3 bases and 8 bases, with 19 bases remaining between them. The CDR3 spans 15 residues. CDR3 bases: TGTGCCAGCAGCCACGAACAGGGTATCAGTGAGGGCTACACCTTC. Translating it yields CASSHEQGISEGYTF.

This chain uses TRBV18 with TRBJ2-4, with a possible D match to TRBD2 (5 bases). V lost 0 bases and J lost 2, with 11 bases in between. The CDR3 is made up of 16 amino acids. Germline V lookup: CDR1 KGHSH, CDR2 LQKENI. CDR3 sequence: CASSPPTTSTKNIQYF. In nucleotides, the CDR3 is TGTGCCAGCTCACCACCGACAACTAGTACCAAAAACATTCAGTACTTC. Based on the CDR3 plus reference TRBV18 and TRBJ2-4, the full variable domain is NAGVMQNPRHLVRRRGQEARLRCSPMKGHSHVYWYRQLPEEGLKFMVYLQKENIIDESGMPKERFSAEFPKEGPSILRIQQVVRGDSAAYFCASSPPTTSTKNIQYFGAGTRLSVL.

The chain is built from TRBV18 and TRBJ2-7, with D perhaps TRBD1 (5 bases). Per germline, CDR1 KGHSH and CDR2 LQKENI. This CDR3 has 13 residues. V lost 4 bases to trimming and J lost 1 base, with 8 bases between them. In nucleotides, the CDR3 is TGTGCCAGCTCACGCGACAGTTCCTACGAGCAGTACTTC. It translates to CASSRDSSYEQYF.

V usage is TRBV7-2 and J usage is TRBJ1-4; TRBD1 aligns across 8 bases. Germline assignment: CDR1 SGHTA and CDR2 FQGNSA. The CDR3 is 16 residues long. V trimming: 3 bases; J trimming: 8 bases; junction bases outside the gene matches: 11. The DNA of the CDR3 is TGTGCCAGCAGCTTCACCAGGGGGCAACGGAGCGAAAAACTGTTTTTT. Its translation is CASSFTRGQRSEKLFF.

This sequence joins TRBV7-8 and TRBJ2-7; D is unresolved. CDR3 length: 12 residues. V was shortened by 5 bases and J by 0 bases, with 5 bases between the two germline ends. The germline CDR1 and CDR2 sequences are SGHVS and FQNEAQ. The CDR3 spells CASSHTSYEQYF. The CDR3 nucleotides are TGTGCCAGCAGCCACACCTCCTACGAGCAGTACTTC.

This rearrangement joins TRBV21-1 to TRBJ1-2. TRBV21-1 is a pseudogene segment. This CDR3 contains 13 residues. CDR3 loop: CASRKPRGYGYTF. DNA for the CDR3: TGTGCCAGCAGGAAACCGAGAGGCTATGGCTACACCTTC.

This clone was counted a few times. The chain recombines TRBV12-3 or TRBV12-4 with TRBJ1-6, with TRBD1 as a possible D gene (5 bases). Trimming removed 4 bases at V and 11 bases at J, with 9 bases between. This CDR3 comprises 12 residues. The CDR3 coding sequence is TGTGCCAGCAGTTCAAGGGGTCCACCCCTCCACTTT. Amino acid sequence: CASSSRGPPLHF.

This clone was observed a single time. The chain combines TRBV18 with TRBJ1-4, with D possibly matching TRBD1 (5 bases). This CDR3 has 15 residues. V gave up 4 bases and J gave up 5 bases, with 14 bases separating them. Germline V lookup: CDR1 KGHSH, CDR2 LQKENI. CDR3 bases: TGTGCCAGCTCACGGGGGGTTGGTGGAAATGAAAAACTGTTTTTT. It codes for CASSRGVGGNEKLFF.

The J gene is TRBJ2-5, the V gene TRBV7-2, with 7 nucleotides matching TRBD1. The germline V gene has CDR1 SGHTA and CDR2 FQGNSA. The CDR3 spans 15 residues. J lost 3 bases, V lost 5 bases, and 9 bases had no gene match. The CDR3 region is CASSEQTGREETQYF. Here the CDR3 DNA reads TGTGCCAGCAGCGAGCAGACAGGGCGAGAAGAGACCCAGTACTTC.

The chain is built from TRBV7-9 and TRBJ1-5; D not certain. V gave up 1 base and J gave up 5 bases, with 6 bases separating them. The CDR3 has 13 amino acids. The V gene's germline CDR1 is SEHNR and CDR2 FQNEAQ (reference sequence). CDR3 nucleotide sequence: TGTGCCAGCAGCTTAGATTCCTATCAGCCCCAGCATTTT. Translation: CASSLDSYQPQHF.

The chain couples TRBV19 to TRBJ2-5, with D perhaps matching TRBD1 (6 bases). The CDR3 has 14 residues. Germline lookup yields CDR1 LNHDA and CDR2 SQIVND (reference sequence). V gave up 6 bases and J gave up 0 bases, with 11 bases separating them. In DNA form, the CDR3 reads TGTGCCAGTAGACAGACAGGAGACCAAGAGACCCAGTACTTC. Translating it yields CASRQTGDQETQYF.

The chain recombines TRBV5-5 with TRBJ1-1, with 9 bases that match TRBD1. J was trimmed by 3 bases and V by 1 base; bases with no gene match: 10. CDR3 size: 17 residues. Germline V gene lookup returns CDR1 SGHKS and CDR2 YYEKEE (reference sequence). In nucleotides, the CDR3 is TGTGCCAGCAGCTTGCGTGGGACAGGGAGTTTAGACACTGAAGCTTTCTTT. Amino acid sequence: CASSLRGTGSLDTEAFF.

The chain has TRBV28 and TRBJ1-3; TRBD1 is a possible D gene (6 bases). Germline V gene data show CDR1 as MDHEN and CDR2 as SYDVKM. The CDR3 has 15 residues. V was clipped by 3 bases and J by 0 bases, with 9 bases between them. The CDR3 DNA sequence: TGTGCCAGCAGTTTGCCGGACAGCTCTGGAAACACCATATATTTT. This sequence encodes CASSLPDSSGNTIYF.

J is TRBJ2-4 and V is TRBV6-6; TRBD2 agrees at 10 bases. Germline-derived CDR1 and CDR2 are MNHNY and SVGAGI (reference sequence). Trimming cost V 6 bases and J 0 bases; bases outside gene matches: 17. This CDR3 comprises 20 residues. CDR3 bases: TGTGCCAGCAGCCCCTACAGGGGGGCTAGCGGGGGACTAGCCAAAAACATTCAGTACTTC. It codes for CASSPYRGASGGLAKNIQYF.

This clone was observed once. CDR3 region: CASSTGGLAGYNEQFF. The CDR3 bases are TGTGCCAGCAGCACAGGGGGTCTAGCGGGGTACAATGAGCAGTTCTTC. The chain carries TRBV7-8 and TRBJ2-1; a weak D match, TRBD2 (9 bases). With 5 bases removed from V and 4 bases from J, the gap between germline ends came to 18 bases. The CDR3 is 16 residues long. Germline V CDR1 and CDR2: SGHVS, FQNEAQ. The variable domain in full, with the rest retrieved from reference TRBV7-8 and TRBJ2-1, is GAGVSQSPRYKVAKRGQDVALRCDPISGHVSLFWYQQALGQGPEFLTYFQNEAQLDKSGLPSDRFFAERPEGSVSTLKIQRTQQEDSAVYLCASSTGGLAGYNEQFFGPGTRLTVL.

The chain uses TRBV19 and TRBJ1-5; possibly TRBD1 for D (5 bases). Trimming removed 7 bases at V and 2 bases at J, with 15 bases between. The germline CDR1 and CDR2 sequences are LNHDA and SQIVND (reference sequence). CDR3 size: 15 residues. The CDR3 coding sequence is TGTGCCAGTACAGTCGGGGGAGGCCGCAATCAGCCCCAGCATTTT. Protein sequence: CASTVGGGRNQPQHF.

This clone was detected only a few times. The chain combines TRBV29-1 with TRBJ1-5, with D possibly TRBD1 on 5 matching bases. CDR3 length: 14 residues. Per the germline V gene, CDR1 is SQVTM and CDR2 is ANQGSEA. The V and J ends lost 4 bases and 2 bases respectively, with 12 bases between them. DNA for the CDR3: TGCAGCGTTGGTGGAGGGGCTGGCAATCAGCCCCAGCATTTT. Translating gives CSVGGGAGNQPQHF.

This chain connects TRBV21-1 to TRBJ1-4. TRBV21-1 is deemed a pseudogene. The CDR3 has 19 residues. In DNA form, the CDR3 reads TGTGCCAGCAGCAAAAGGGCGGGCGCCGAGGGCAGCAATAATGAAAAACTGTTTTTT. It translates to CASSKRAGAEGSNNEKLFF.

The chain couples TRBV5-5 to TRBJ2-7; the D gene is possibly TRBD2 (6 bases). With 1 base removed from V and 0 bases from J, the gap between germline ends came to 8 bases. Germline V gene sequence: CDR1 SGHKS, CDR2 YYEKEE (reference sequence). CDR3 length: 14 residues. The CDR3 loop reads CASSLSRDSYEQYF. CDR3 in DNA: TGTGCCAGCAGCTTGTCGCGGGACTCCTACGAGCAGTACTTC.

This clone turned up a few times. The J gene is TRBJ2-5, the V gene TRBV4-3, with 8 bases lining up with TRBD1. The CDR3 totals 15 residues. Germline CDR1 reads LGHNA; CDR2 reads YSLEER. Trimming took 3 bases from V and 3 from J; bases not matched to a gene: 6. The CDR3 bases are TGCGCCAGCAGCCAGACGCCGACAGGGGAAGAGACCCAGTACTTC. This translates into CASSQTPTGEETQYF.